These T cell receptor beta chains were read from a single sample in a study of T cell responses to AZD1222 COVID-19 vaccine. Repertoires were generated with immunoSEQ multiplex PCR, while TCRdb's copy carries only in-frame clones and drops some. The sample gives more than 95,000 clones, around 90% of which show up once; about 8.7% is in the top ten. The sample consisted of peripheral blood, taken on day 0 of AZD1222 vaccination. These receptors were collected from an adult in good health. Both conserved end residues are part of each CDR3. A D gene is named only where the DNA matches it firmly. The size of a clone is reported for some rows only, either as once, few or many, or as a class for expanded clones.

v_call	j_call	d_call	clone_size	cdr3_aa	cdr3_nt
TRBV10-3	TRBJ2-7	-	-	CAISPDTGPYEQYF	TGTGCCATCAGCCCAGATACAGGGCCCTACGAGCAGTACTTC
TRBV2	TRBJ2-2	-	-	CASNKNGELFF	TGTGCCAGCAATAAGAACGGGGAGCTGTTTTTT
TRBV6-1	TRBJ1-2	-	-	CASSEGTNYGYTF	TGTGCCAGCAGTGAGGGTACTAACTATGGCTACACCTTC
TRBV6-5	TRBJ2-5	-	-	CASSPGSLGTQYF	TGTGCCAGCAGTCCAGGTTCCCTAGGGACCCAGTACTTC
TRBV18	TRBJ1-3	-	-	CASSPRPSGNTIYF	TGTGCCAGCTCACCTCGGCCCTCTGGAAACACCATATATTTT
TRBV2	TRBJ2-5	-	-	CASRPHTLYQETQYF	TGTGCCAGCAGACCTCACACTTTGTACCAAGAGACCCAGTACTTC
TRBV18	TRBJ2-7	TRBD1	-	CASSPMTGEYEQYF	TGTGCCAGCTCACCAATGACAGGGGAATACGAGCAGTACTTC
TRBV5-6	TRBJ2-2	TRBD2	once	CASSLVGSGGRLTGELFF	TGTGCCAGCAGCTTGGTCGGTAGCGGGGGGCGACTCACCGGGGAGCTGTTTTTT
TRBV2	TRBJ2-1	-	-	CATRRDEQFF	TGTGCCACCAGGCGGGATGAGCAGTTCTTC
TRBV5-1	TRBJ2-7	-	once	CASSLQPPDYEQYF	TGCGCCAGCAGCTTACAGCCTCCGGACTACGAGCAGTACTTC
TRBV18	TRBJ2-3	-	-	CASSPTADTQYF	TGTGCCAGCTCCCCGACTGCAGATACGCAGTATTTT
TRBV9	TRBJ2-3	TRBD1	-	CASSAGTGVGTDTQYF	TGTGCCAGCAGCGCCGGGACAGGGGTTGGAACAGATACGCAGTATTTT